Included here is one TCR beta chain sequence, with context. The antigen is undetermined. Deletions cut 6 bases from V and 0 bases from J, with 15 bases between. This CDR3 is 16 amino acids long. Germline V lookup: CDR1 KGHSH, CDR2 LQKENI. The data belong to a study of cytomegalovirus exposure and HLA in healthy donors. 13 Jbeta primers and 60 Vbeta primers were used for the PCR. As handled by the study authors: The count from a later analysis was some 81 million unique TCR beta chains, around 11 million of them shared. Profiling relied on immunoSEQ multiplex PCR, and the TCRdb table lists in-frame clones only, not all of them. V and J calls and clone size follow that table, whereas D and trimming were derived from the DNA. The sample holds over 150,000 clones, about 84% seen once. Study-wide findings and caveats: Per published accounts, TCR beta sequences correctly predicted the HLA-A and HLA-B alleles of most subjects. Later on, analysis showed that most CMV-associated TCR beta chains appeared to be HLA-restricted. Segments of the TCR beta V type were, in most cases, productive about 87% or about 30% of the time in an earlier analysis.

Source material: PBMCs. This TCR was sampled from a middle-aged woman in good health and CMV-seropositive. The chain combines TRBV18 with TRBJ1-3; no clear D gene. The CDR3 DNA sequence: TGTGCCAGCTCCCGAAGTGGCCCTTACTCTGGAAACACCATATATTTT. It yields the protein CASSRSGPYSGNTIYF.